The rows below give T cell receptor beta chains drawn from one sample of a study of cytomegalovirus exposure and HLA in healthy donors. Repertoires were generated with immunoSEQ multiplex PCR, while TCRdb's copy carries only in-frame clones and drops some. The table lists about 140,000 clones, roughly 72% of them singletons. The sequenced sample was PBMCs. Source of these receptors: a man aged 35 to 55 in good health and CMV-seronegative. CDR3s include the opening cysteine and the closing phenylalanine or tryptophan. The order of the fields is clone size, J gene, V gene, D gene, CDR3 DNA, CDR3 protein. D genes are given only for firm matches. For some rows the clone size is stated as once, few or many, or as a class when expanded; others skip it.

>NA|TRBJ1-6|TRBV5-5|NA
TGTGCCAGCAGCATCCTCGGGGCGGGGAATTCACCCCTCCACTTT
CASSILGAGNSPLHF
>NA|TRBJ2-5|TRBV25-1|NA
TGTGCCAGCAGTGTGGACACCCAAGAGAAGGCCCAGTACTTC
CASSVDTQEKAQYF
>NA|TRBJ2-1|TRBV19|NA
TGTGCCAGTAGTATCAGAGGTCAGGGGAAATACGATGAGCAGTTCTTC
CASSIRGQGKYDEQFF
>NA|TRBJ2-7|TRBV7-2|TRBD2
TGTGCCAGCAGCTCCTCTAGCGGCTACGAGCAGTACTTC
CASSSSSGYEQYF
>once|TRBJ2-5|TRBV7-2|TRBD1
TGTGCCAGCAGCACCCGGACAGGGCTCCAAGAGACCCAGTACTTC
CASSTRTGLQETQYF
>NA|TRBJ1-4|TRBV5-1|NA
TGCGCCAGCAGCTTGAATCGCAGGGAGGTTAATGAAAAACTGTTTTTT
CASSLNRREVNEKLFF
>NA|TRBJ2-7|TRBV25-1|TRBD1
TGTGCCAGCAGTGGACAGGGATACGAGCAGTACTTC
CASSGQGYEQYF
>NA|TRBJ2-5|TRBV30|NA
TGTGCCTGGAGTGTAGTGGCTAGCCAAGAGACCCAGTACTTC
CAWSVVASQETQYF
>NA|TRBJ2-2|TRBV7-3|TRBD2
TGTGCCAGCAGCCCGGGGGGGGGCTACACCGGGGAGCTGTTTTTT
CASSPGGGYTGELFF
>NA|TRBJ2-2|TRBV18|TRBD1
TGTGCCAGCTCGGCGACAGGGGCCGCGAACACCGGGGAGCTGTTTTTT
CASSATGAANTGELFF
>NA|TRBJ2-5|TRBV10-3|NA
TGTGCCACGGAGAGCGGACTCCAAGAGACCCAGTACTTC
CATESGLQETQYF
>NA|TRBJ2-3|TRBV7-8|NA
TGTGCCAGCAGCCTCGGGGGTTTCGGTGGCACAGATACGCAGTATTTT
CASSLGGFGGTDTQYF